These 24 T cell receptor beta chains originate from one sample sequenced in a study of cytomegalovirus exposure and HLA in healthy donors (dated by TCRdb to about 2017). Libraries were made using the immunoSEQ multiplex PCR assay. For the multiplex PCR, a mixture combining 60 forward primers for TCR Vbeta segments and 13 reverse primers for TCR Jbeta segments was used. In its TCRdb copy, this immuneACCESS table keeps in-frame sequences only and misses some clones. Where compared with another copy, unresolved V genes explain less than half of these, and the others have no known cause. Here the sample has about 180,000 clones; roughly 80% occur a single time. 1.2% to 1.5% of the sample is held by the ten biggest clonotypes. Specimen: PBMCs. These receptors came from a girl aged 10-17 years in good health and CMV-seropositive.

The V and J genes are TRBV10-3 and TRBJ2-7; D perhaps matches TRBD1 (7 bases). Trimming pared 10 bases from V and 1 base from J, leaving 11 bases between. This CDR3 contains 12 residues. Germline CDR1 is ENHRY and CDR2 is SYGVKD. This CDR3 reads CATAGGSYEQYF. The CDR3 bases are TGTGCCACCGCAGGGGGGTCCTACGAGCAGTACTTC.

This clone is a singleton in its sample. This chain uses TRBV10-1 with TRBJ2-1; 7 nucleotides agree with TRBD2. Germline V lookup: CDR1 WNHNN, CDR2 SYGVQD (reference sequence). The CDR3 loop spans 16 amino acids. Trimming cost V 3 bases and J 5 bases; bases outside gene matches: 10. CDR3 bases: TGCGCCAGCAGTGACCCGGCGGCGGGAGTCGACAATGAGCAGTTCTTC. Its protein is CASSDPAAGVDNEQFF.

About this clone itself: The sample holds other DNA sequences that translate to the same CDR3. The chain is built from TRBV5-1 and TRBJ2-7; 8 nucleotides agree with TRBD2. The CDR3 is 14 amino acids. J gave up 1 base and V 4 bases, and 4 bases lay outside the gene matches. CDR1 and CDR2 (germline): SGHRS, YFSETQ. The CDR3 coding sequence is TGCGCCAGCAGCCTGCGGGGGGAATCCTACGAGCAGTACTTC. Translation gives CASSLRGESYEQYF.

The chain recombines TRBV6-5 with TRBJ2-7, with TRBD1 as a possible D gene (6 bases). CDR3 length: 15 amino acids. V lost 4 bases, J lost 0 bases, and 13 bases lay in between. The germline CDR1 and CDR2 sequences are MNHEY and SVGAGI. The CDR3: CASSSTGPNSYEQYF. CDR3 coding DNA: TGTGCCAGCAGTTCAACAGGGCCCAACTCCTACGAGCAGTACTTC.

The rearrangement joins TRBV10-3 to TRBJ2-5; 13 positions agree with TRBD2. V trimming: 3 bases; J trimming: 14 bases; junction bases outside the gene matches: 12. The CDR3 contains 15 residues. Germline assignment: CDR1 ENHRY and CDR2 SYGVKD. The DNA of the CDR3 is TGTGCCATCAGTGAACCCTCTGCGACTAGCGGGAGGCTTTACTTC. Translation: CAISEPSATSGRLYF.

The rearrangement links TRBV7-8 to TRBJ2-3, with D perhaps TRBD2 (5 bases). Germline-derived CDR1 and CDR2 are SGHVS and FQNEAQ. The V and J ends lost 2 bases and 2 bases respectively, with 8 bases between them. The CDR3 has 14 residues. The CDR3 nucleotides are TGTGCCAGCAGCTTACAGCGGCACACAGATACGCAGTATTTT. Protein: CASSLQRHTDTQYF.

The chain couples TRBV6-5 to TRBJ1-2, with TRBD1 matching over 8 bases. Germline trimming cut 5 bases from V and 7 bases from J; bases unmatched to any gene: 12. The CDR3 is made up of 15 amino acids. The V gene's germline CDR1 is MNHEY and CDR2 SVGAGI. CDR3 amino acids: CASSPRTGRRIGYTF. The CDR3 DNA follows: TGTGCCAGCAGTCCCCGGACAGGGAGACGGATTGGCTACACCTTC.

In this sample, this clone turned up once. Other DNA sequences of this sample code for an identical CDR3. J is TRBJ2-5 and V is TRBV30; weak D call: TRBD1 (5 bases). CDR1 is GTSNPN and CDR2 is SVGIG in the germline V gene (reference sequence). This CDR3 has 13 amino acids. The CDR3 nucleotides read TGTGCTTGGGCGATGGGGCACCAAGAGACCCAGTACTTC. Its translation is CAWAMGHQETQYF.

Written as DNA, the CDR3 is TGCGCCAGCAGCTTGGAGACAGGGAGGATGAACACTGAAGCTTTCTTT. Translation: CASSLETGRMNTEAFF. The V call is TRBV5-1, the J call TRBJ1-1, with 7 nucleotides matching TRBD1. The CDR3 sequence is 16 residues long. Trimming at V came to 0 bases and at J to 0 bases, leaving 5 bases not matched to a gene. CDR1 is SGHRS, CDR2 YFSETQ, per germline.

CDR3 residues: CAWTSGQGDTEAFF. CDR3 DNA: TGTGCCTGGACCTCGGGACAGGGAGACACTGAAGCTTTCTTT. V usage is TRBV30 and J usage is TRBJ1-1; TRBD1 aligns across 9 bases. The CDR3 loop spans 14 amino acids. The germline CDR1 and CDR2 sequences are GTSNPN and SVGIG (reference sequence). Trimming removed 4 bases from V and 3 bases from J; junction bases left unmatched: 6.

This clone occurred a few times. J is TRBJ1-3 and V is TRBV5-5; weak D call: TRBD1 (6 bases). Germline V gene lookup returns CDR1 SGHKS and CDR2 YYEKEE (reference sequence). V was cut by 0 bases and J by 2 bases, with 9 bases left in between. The CDR3 spans 15 residues. The CDR3 loop is CASSLDGGAGNTIYF. For the CDR3, the DNA is TGTGCCAGCAGCTTGGATGGGGGCGCTGGAAACACCATATATTTT.

This sequence joins TRBV10-1 and TRBJ2-3; D may be TRBD2 (6 bases). V was clipped by 5 bases and J by 0 bases, with 9 bases between them. Germline CDR1 WNHNN, CDR2 SYGVQD (reference sequence). This CDR3 comprises 14 residues. The CDR3 DNA sequence: TGCGCCAGCAGTAGGGGACTCAGCACAGATACGCAGTATTTT. Protein: CASSRGLSTDTQYF.

J is TRBJ1-4 and V is TRBV6-5, with TRBD1 identical over 8 bases. This CDR3 has 15 amino acids. Germline trimming cut 4 bases from V and 4 bases from J; bases unmatched to any gene: 5. Germline CDR1 MNHEY, CDR2 SVGAGI. The CDR3 sequence is CASSSTGVFNEKLFF. For the CDR3, the DNA is TGTGCCAGCAGTTCGACAGGGGTCTTTAATGAAAAACTGTTTTTT.

V usage is TRBV5-4 and J usage is TRBJ2-4, with D possibly being TRBD1 (6 bases). Trimming shortened V by 3 bases and J by 6 bases, and 10 bases separated the two germline ends. Germline V CDR1 and CDR2: SGHNT, YYREEE (reference sequence). This CDR3 is built from 13 residues. The CDR3 spells CASSSPTGNIQYF. The CDR3 region has the DNA TGTGCCAGCAGCTCACCGACAGGAAACATTCAGTACTTC.

CDR3 bases: TGTGCCAGCAGCTTGCAATCGGGTGGGAACTATGGCTACACCTTC. This translates into CASSLQSGGNYGYTF. This rearrangement joins TRBV11-2 to TRBJ1-2; D unresolved. The CDR3 contains 15 residues. The V gene lost 3 bases and the J gene lost 2 bases, with 13 bases spanning the gap. Germline-derived CDR1 and CDR2 are SGHAT and FQNNGV.

The J gene is TRBJ2-5, the V gene TRBV19; 9 bases match TRBD2. V lost 8 bases to trimming and J lost 3 bases; unmatched junction nucleotides: 10. The CDR3 contains 15 residues. Germline V gene sequence: CDR1 LNHDA, CDR2 SQIVND (reference sequence). The CDR3 loop is CASLPGVAGEETQYF. Written as DNA, the CDR3 is TGTGCCAGTTTACCCGGGGTAGCGGGAGAAGAGACCCAGTACTTC. The whole variable domain, remainder taken from reference TRBV19 and TRBJ2-5, is DGGITQSPKYLFRKEGQNVTLSCEQNLNHDAMYWYRQDPGQGLRLIYYSQIVNDFQKGDIAEGYSVSREKKESFPLTVTSAQKNPTAFYLCASLPGVAGEETQYFGPGTRLLVL.

The chain employs TRBV7-8 and TRBJ2-3; 8 bases agree with TRBD2. V shed 4 bases, J shed 6 bases, and the junction held 6 bases outside the gene matches. From germline, CDR1 is SGHVS and CDR2 FQNEAQ. The length of the CDR3 is 14 residues. In DNA form, the CDR3 reads TGTGCCAGCAGCTGCCCGACTAGCGTCGATACGCAGTATTTT. Translating it yields CASSCPTSVDTQYF. Looking up the rest from reference TRBV7-8 and TRBJ2-3 gives the full variable domain: GAGVSQSPRYKVAKRGQDVALRCDPISGHVSLFWYQQALGQGPEFLTYFQNEAQLDKSGLPSDRFFAERPEGSVSTLKIQRTQQEDSAVYLCASSCPTSVDTQYFGPGTRLTVL.

The chain recombines TRBV18 with TRBJ2-7, with D maybe TRBD2 (5 bases). With 1 base removed from V and 3 bases from J, the gap between germline ends came to 7 bases. This CDR3 region has 13 residues. Germline lookup yields CDR1 KGHSH and CDR2 LQKENI. The chain's CDR3 is CASSPLDFYEQYF. CDR3 sequence (DNA): TGTGCCAGCTCACCACTGGACTTCTACGAGCAGTACTTC.

The chain couples TRBV4-2 to TRBJ1-2; 10 bases are a match to TRBD1. The V gene's germline CDR1 is LGHNA and CDR2 YNFKEQ. The CDR3 sequence is 14 residues long. Trimming cost V 4 bases and J 4 bases; bases outside gene matches: 3. CDR3 protein: CASSLDRGSYGYTF. In nucleotides, the CDR3 is TGTGCCAGCAGCCTGGACAGGGGGAGCTATGGCTACACCTTC.

The chain is built from TRBV18 and TRBJ2-7, with 7 bases that match TRBD2. CDR3 length: 16 amino acids. V was clipped by 0 bases and J by 0 bases; unmatched bases: 5. CDR1 and CDR2 from the germline V gene are KGHSH and LQKENI. The CDR3 reads CASSPPGLHSSYEQYF. DNA for the CDR3: TGTGCCAGCTCACCACCGGGACTACATAGCTCCTACGAGCAGTACTTC.

This clone was detected only a few times. This chain joins TRBV2 and TRBJ1-5; D is unclear. Germline CDR1 and CDR2: SNHLY and FYNNEI. This CDR3 has 13 amino acids. Between the trimmed V and J ends, which lost 8 bases and 0 bases, there was a span of 8 bases. Here the CDR3 reads CASAFYSNQPQHF. The CDR3 DNA reads as TGTGCCAGCGCATTCTATAGCAATCAGCCCCAGCATTTT. The full variable domain, with the rest looked up from reference TRBV2 and TRBJ1-5, is EPEVTQTPSHQVTQMGQEVILRCVPISNHLYFYWYRQILGQKVEFLVSFYNNEISEKSEIFDDQFSVERPDGSNFTLKIRSTKLEDSAMYFCASAFYSNQPQHFGDGTRLSIL.

V is TRBV14 and J is TRBJ2-3, with TRBD1 as a possible D gene (6 bases). There are 18 residues in the CDR3. Germline V gene sequence: CDR1 SGHDN, CDR2 FVKESK. The ends were cut back, 3 bases at V and 3 bases at J, with 22 bases in the middle. The CDR3 protein is CASSQTLGGAEQTDTQYF. CDR3 coding DNA: TGTGCCAGCAGCCAGACCTTAGGGGGAGCGGAGCAAACAGATACGCAGTATTTT.

The J gene is TRBJ2-5, the V gene TRBV4-3, with TRBD2 identical over 7 bases. Looked up from germline, CDR1 is LGHNA and CDR2 is YSLEER. CDR3 length: 16 amino acids. V was clipped by 1 base and J by 5 bases; unmatched bases: 10. CDR3 protein: CASSQGEGGMGETQYF. CDR3 nucleotide sequence: TGCGCCAGCAGCCAAGGGGAGGGTGGGATGGGGGAGACCCAGTACTTC.

The sample holds a few counts of this clone. This chain uses TRBV7-8 with TRBJ1-1, with unresolved D. CDR3 length: 15 amino acids. In germline, CDR1 is SGHVS, CDR2 FQNEAQ. V lost 0 bases and J 2 bases, leaving 10 bases between the germline ends. The CDR3 here is CASSLARSGNTEAFF. The CDR3 DNA reads TGTGCCAGCAGCTTAGCGCGTTCAGGCAACACTGAAGCTTTCTTT.